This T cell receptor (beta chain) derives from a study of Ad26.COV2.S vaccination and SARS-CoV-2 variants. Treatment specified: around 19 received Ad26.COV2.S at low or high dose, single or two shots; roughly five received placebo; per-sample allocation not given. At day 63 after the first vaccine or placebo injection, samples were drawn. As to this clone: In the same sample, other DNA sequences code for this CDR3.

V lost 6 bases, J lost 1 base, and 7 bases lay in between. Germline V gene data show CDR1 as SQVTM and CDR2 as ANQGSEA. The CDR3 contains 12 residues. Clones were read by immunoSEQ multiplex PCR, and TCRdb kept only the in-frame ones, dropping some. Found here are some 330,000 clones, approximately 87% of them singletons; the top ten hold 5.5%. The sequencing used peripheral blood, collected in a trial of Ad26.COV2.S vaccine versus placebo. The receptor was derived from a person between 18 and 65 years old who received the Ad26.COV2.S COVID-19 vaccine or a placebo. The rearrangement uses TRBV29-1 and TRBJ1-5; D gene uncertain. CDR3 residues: CSVSGSNQPQHF. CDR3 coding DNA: TGCAGCGTCTCTGGGAGCAATCAGCCCCAGCATTTT.